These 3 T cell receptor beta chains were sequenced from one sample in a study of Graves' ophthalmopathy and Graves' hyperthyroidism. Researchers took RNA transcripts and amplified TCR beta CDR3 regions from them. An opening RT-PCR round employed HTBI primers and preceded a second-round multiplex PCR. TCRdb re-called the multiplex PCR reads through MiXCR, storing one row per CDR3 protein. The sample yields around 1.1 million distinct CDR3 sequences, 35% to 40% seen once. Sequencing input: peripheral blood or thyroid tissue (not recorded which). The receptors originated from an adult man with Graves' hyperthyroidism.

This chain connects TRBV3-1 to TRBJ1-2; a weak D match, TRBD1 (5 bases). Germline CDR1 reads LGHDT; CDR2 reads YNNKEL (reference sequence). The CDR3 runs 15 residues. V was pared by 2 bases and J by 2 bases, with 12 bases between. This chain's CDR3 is CASSQSGLLNYGYTF. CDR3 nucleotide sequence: TGTGCCAGCAGCCAATCGGGACTCTTAAACTATGGCTACACCTTC.

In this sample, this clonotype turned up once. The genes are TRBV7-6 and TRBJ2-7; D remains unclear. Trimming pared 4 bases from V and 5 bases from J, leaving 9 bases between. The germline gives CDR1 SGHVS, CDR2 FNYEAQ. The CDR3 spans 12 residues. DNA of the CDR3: TGTGCCAGCAGCTCCTCTACCAACGAGCAGTACTTC. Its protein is CASSSSTNEQYF.

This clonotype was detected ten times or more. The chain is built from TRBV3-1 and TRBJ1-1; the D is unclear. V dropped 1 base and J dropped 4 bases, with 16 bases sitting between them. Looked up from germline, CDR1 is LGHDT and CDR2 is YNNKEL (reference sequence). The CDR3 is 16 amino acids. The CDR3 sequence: CASSQVVEGPSTEAFF. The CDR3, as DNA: TGTGCCAGCAGCCAAGTAGTTGAGGGCCCCAGCACTGAAGCTTTCTTT. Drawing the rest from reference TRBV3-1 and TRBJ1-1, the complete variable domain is DTAVSQTPKYLVTQMGNDKSIKCEQNLGHDTMYWYKQDSKKFLKIMFSYNNKELIINETVPNRFSPKSPDKAHLNLHINSLELGDSAVYFCASSQVVEGPSTEAFFGQGTRLTVV.